The sequence of this T cell receptor (beta chain) was determined in a study of T cell responses to AZD1222 COVID-19 vaccine. The table came from immunoSEQ multiplex PCR; TCRdb's copy has only in-frame clones and leaves some out. The sample shows 100,000 or so clones, approximately 86% of them seen only once. V lost 2 bases and J lost 5, with 8 bases in between. Germline CDR1 reads SGHTA; CDR2 reads FQGTGA. This CDR3 contains 13 residues. This clone appeared once. The starting material was peripheral blood, obtained on day 0 of AZD1222 vaccination. The V and J genes are TRBV7-3 and TRBJ2-3; D is uncertain. This TCR was recovered from an adult in good health. Written as DNA, the CDR3 is TGTGCCAGCAGCTTAGGACCGCAAGATACGCAGTATTTT. As protein: CASSLGPQDTQYF.